This T cell receptor beta chain was sequenced during a study of metastatic and nonmetastatic thyroid tumors. MiXCR re-clonotyped the PCR reads for TCRdb. The table shows under 8,500 clones, with roughly 30% occurring only once. This CDR3 region has 17 residues. Germline CDR1 reads MDHEN; CDR2 reads SYDVKM. V gave up 4 bases and J gave up 0 bases, with 18 bases separating them. Each patient went into thyroid surgery without having received any treatment. By share, this clone ranks as large. The rearrangement joins TRBV28 to TRBJ1-2; D perhaps matches TRBD1 (5 bases). Sequenced material: adjacent normal tissue. The receptor's source is a female donor with papillary thyroid cancer or a benign thyroid nodule (not recorded which). Some clones in this sample may be carry-over from other donors' samples. For the CDR3, the DNA is TGTGCCAGCAGTTCGCGGGGGGACCCCAGGGCTAACTATGGCTACACCTTC. Protein product: CASSSRGDPRANYGYTF.